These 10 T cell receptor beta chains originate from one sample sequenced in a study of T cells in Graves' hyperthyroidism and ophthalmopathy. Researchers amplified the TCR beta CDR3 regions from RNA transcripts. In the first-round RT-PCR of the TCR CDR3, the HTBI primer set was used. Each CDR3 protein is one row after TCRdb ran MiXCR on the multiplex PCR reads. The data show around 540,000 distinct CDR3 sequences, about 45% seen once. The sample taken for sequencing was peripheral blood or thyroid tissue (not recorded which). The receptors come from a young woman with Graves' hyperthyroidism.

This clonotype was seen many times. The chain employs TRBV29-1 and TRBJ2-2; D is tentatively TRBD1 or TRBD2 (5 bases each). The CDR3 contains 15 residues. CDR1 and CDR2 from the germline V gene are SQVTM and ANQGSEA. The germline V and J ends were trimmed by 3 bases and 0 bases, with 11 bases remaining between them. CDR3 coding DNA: TGCAGCGTTGAGGGGGATACCGCGAACACCGGGGAGCTGTTTTTT. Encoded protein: CSVEGDTANTGELFF.

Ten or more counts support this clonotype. The CDR3 sequence: CATSRSKGLNEKLFF. CDR3 in DNA: TGTGCCACCAGCAGATCAAAGGGGCTCAATGAAAAACTGTTTTTT. This rearrangement joins TRBV15 to TRBJ1-4, with TRBD1 as a possible D gene (5 bases). This CDR3 comprises 15 residues. V gave up 2 bases and J gave up 5 bases, with 12 bases separating them. In germline, CDR1 is LNHNV, CDR2 YYDKDF (reference sequence).

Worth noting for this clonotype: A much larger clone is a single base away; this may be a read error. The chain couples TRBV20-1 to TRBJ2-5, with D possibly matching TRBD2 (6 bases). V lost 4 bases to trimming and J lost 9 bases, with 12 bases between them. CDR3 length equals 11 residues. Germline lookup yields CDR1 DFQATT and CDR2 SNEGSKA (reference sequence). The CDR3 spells CSATRGEAQYF. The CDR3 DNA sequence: TGCAGTGCTACCCGTGGGGAGGCCCAGTACTTC.

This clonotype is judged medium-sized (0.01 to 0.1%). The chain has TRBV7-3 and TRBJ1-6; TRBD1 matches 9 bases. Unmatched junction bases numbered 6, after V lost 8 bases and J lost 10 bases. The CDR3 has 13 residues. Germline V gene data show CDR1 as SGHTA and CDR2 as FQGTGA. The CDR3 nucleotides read TGTGCCAGCGCCGGGACAGGGACATCACCCCTCCACTTT. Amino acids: CASAGTGTSPLHF.

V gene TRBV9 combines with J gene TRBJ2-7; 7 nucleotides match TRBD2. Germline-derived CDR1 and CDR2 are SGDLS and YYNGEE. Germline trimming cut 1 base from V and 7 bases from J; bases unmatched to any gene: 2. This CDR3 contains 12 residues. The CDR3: CASSVSAGEQYF. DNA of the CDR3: TGTGCCAGCAGCGTATCAGCGGGGGAGCAGTACTTC.

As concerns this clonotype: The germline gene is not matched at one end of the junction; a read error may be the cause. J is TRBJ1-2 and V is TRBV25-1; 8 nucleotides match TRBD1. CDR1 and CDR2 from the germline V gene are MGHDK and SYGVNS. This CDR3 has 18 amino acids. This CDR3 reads CASSQAHQGAFSNYGYTF. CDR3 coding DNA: TGCGCCAGCAGCCAAGCTCATCAGGGGGCGTTTTCTAACTATGGCTACACCTTC.

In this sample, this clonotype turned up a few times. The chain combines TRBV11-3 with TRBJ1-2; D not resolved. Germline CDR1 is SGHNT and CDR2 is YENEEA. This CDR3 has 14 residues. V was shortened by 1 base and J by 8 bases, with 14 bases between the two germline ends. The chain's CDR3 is CASSLGLGLEGYTF. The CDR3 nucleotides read TGTGCCAGCAGCTTAGGGTTAGGGCTCGAGGGCTACACCTTC.

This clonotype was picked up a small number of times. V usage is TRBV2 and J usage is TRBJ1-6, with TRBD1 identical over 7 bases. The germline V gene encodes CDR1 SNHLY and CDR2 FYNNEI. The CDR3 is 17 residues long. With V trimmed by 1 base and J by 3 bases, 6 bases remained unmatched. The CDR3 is CASSEVGRQGYNSPLHF. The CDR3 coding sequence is TGTGCCAGCAGTGAAGTGGGGCGACAGGGCTATAATTCACCCCTCCACTTT.

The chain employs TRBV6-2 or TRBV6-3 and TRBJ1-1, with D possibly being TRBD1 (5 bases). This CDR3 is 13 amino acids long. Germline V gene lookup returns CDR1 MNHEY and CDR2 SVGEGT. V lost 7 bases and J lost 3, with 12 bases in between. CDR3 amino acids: CASTDLGDTEAFF. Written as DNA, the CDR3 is TGTGCCAGCACCGATTTGGGGGACACTGAAGCTTTCTTT.

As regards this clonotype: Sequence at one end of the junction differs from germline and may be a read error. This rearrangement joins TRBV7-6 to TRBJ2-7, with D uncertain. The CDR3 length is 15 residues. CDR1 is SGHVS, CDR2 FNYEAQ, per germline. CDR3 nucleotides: TGTGCTAGCAGCTTAAGAAAGGGCCAGTTCTACGAGCAGTACTTC. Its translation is CASSLRKGQFYEQYF.